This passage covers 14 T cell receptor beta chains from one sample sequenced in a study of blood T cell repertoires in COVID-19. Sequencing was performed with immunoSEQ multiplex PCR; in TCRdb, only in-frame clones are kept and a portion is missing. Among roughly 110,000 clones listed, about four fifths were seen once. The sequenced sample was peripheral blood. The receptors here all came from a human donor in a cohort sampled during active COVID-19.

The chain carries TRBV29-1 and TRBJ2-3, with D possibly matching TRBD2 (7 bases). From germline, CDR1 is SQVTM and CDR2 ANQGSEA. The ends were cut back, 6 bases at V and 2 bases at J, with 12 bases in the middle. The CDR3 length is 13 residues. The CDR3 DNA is TGCAGCGTGCAGCGGGACACCACAGATACGCAGTATTTT. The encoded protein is CSVQRDTTDTQYF.

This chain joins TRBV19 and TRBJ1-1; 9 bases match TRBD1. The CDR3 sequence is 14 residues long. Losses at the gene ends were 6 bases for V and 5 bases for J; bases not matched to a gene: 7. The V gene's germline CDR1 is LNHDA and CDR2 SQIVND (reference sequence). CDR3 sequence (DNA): TGTGCCAGTAGCATACAGGGGGCGAGGACTGAAGCTTTCTTT. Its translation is CASSIQGARTEAFF.

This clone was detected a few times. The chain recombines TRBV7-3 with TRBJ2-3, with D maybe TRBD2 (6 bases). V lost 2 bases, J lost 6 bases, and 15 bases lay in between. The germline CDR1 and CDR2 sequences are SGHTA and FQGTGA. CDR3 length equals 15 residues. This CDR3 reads CASSLPGSGGDTQYF. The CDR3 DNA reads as TGTGCCAGCAGCTTACCCGGGAGTGGGGGGGATACGCAGTATTTT.

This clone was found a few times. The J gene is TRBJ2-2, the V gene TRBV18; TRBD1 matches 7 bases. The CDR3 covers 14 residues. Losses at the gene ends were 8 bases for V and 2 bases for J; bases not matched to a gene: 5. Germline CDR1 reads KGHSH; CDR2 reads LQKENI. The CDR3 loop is CASGDRLNTGELFF. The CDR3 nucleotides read TGTGCCAGCGGGGACAGATTAAACACCGGGGAGCTGTTTTTT.

CDR3 in DNA: TGTGCCAGCAGCCCCCAAAAGAGGAGCGGGGTCCTCGATGAGCAGTTCTTC. This gives the protein CASSPQKRSGVLDEQFF. The rearrangement uses TRBV11-2 and TRBJ2-1; 7 bases agree with TRBD2. This CDR3 comprises 17 residues. V was clipped by 5 bases and J by 8 bases; unmatched bases: 18. CDR1 and CDR2 (germline): SGHAT, FQNNGV.

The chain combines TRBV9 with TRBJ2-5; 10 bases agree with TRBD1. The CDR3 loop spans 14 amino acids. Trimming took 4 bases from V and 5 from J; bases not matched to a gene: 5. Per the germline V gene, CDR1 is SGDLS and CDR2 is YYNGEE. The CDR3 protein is CASSFLDRGETQYF. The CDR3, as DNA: TGTGCCAGCAGCTTCTTGGACAGGGGGGAGACCCAGTACTTC. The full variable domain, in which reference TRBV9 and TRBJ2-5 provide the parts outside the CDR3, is DSGVTQTPKHLITATGQRVTLRCSPRSGDLSVYWYQQSLDQGLQFLIQYYNGEERAKGNILERFSAQQFPDLHSELNLSSLELGDSALYFCASSFLDRGETQYFGPGTRLLVL.

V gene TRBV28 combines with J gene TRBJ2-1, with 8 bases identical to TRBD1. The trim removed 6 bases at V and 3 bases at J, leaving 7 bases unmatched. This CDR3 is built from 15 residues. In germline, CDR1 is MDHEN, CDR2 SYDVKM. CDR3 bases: TGTGCCAGCAGGAGACAGGGGCACAGCTACAATGAGCAGTTCTTC. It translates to CASRRQGHSYNEQFF.

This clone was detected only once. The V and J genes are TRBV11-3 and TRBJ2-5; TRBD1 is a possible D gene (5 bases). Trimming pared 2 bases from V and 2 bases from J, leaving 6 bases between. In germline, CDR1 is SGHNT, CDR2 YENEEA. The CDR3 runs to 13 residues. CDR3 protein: CASSLRTQETQYF. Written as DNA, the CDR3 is TGTGCCAGCAGCTTAAGGACACAAGAGACCCAGTACTTC.

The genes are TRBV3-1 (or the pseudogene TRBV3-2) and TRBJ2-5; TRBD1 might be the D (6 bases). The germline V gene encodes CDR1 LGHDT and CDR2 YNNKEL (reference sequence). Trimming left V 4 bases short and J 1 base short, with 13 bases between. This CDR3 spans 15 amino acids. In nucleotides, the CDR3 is TGTGCCAGCAGCCTCCGGACAGCACTCCAAGAGACCCAGTACTTC. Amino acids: CASSLRTALQETQYF.

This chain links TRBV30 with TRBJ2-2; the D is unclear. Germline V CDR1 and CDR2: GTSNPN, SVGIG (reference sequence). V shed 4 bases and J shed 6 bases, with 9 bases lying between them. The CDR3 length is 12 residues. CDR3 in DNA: TGTGCCTGGAAGACTCTCCCCGGGGAGCTGTTTTTT. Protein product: CAWKTLPGELFF.

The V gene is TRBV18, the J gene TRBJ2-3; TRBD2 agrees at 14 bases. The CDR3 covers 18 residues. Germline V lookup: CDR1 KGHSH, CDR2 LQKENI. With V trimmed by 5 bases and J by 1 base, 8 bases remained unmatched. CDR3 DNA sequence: TGTGCCAGCTCATCAATAGCGGGACTAGCGGGGGGCACAGATACGCAGTATTTT. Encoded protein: CASSSIAGLAGGTDTQYF. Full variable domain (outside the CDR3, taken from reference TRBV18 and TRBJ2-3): NAGVMQNPRHLVRRRGQEARLRCSPMKGHSHVYWYRQLPEEGLKFMVYLQKENIIDESGMPKERFSAEFPKEGPSILRIQQVVRGDSAAYFCASSSIAGLAGGTDTQYFGPGTRLTVL.

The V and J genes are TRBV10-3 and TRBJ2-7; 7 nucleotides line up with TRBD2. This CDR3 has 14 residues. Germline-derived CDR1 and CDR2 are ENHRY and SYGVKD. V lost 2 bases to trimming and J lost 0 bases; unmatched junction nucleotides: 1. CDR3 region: CAISEGGGSYEQYV. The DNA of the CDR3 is TGTGCCATCAGTGAGGGCGGGGGCTCCTACGAGCAGTACGTC.

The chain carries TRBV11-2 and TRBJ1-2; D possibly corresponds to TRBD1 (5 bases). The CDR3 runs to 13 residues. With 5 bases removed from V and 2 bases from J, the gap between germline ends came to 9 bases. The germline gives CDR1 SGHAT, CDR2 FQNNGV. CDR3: CASSPDRNYGYTF. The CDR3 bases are TGTGCCAGCAGCCCTGACAGAAACTATGGCTACACCTTC.

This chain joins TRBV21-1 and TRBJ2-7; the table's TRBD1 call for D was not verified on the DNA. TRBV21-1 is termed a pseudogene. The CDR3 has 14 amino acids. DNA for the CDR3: TGTGCCAGCAGGGCAGGGCCCTTTTCCTACGAGCAGTACGTC. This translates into CASRAGPFSYEQYV.